Listed below are T cell receptor beta chains from one sample, sequenced in a study of cytomegalovirus exposure and HLA in healthy donors. Data came from immunoSEQ multiplex PCR; TCRdb stores just in-frame clones and leaves some out. Of around 140,000 clones in the sample, about 82% were seen once. The material sequenced was PBMCs. The receptors derive from a female donor in good health and CMV-seropositive. Each CDR3 is given with its conserved first and last residue. D genes are given only for firm matches. The size entry is marked missing in some rows and otherwise reads once, few, many or a size class.

size	V	J	D	DNA	CDR3
-	TRBV5-1	TRBJ1-3	-	TGCGCCAGCAGCTATGTCGGGGAACCCGGAAACACCATATATTTT	CASSYVGEPGNTIYF
-	TRBV11-3	TRBJ2-7	-	TGTGCCAGCAGCTTAGCTCAGGGGAGCGAGCAGTACTTC	CASSLAQGSEQYF
once	TRBV5-4	TRBJ2-5	TRBD1	TGTGCCAGCAGCTTCACGGACAGGGGGCCGCGGACCCAGTACTTC	CASSFTDRGPRTQYF
few	TRBV18	TRBJ1-3	-	TGTGCCAGCTCACCACAGAGCTCTGGAAACACCATATATTTT	CASSPQSSGNTIYF
-	TRBV2	TRBJ2-3	TRBD2	TGTGCCAGCAGTGAGTTCGGTCTAGCGGGAGGGGGCAACACAGATACGCAGTATTTT	CASSEFGLAGGGNTDTQYF
-	TRBV30	TRBJ1-2	-	TGTGCCTGGAGGTCAGGGCGCCGAGCATTGTATGGCTACACCTTC	CAWRSGRRALYGYTF
-	TRBV28	TRBJ1-2	-	TGTGCCAGCAGTTTAGCGGCCCGGGACACCTACTATGGCTACACCTTC	CASSLAARDTYYGYTF
-	TRBV28	TRBJ2-7	-	TGTGCCAGCCACCGCCGGGACAAAGACGAGCAGTACTTC	CASHRRDKDEQYF
-	TRBV5-1	TRBJ1-2	-	TGCGCCAGCAGCTTAACCGACAGAAACTATGGCTACACCTTC	CASSLTDRNYGYTF
-	TRBV15	TRBJ2-1	-	TGTGCCACCAGCAGAGCCCCCATAGCGGTCTCCTACAATGAGCAGTTCTTC	CATSRAPIAVSYNEQFF
-	TRBV4-1	TRBJ2-7	TRBD1	TGCGCCAGCAGCCAAGGGGACAGGGACAGGTACGAGCAGTACTTC	CASSQGDRDRYEQYF
-	TRBV28	TRBJ2-2	-	TGTGCCAGCAGCCAGGGACACGCGGAGCTGTTTTTT	CASSQGHAELFF
-	TRBV11-3	TRBJ2-5	TRBD2	TGTGCCAGCAGCTCCGGGGGACTACGAAAGACCCAGTACTTC	CASSSGGLRKTQYF
few	TRBV2	TRBJ1-2	TRBD1	TGTGCCAGCAGCCTTGGGACAGGGGATAATGGCTACACCTTC	CASSLGTGDNGYTF
-	TRBV7-9	TRBJ2-5	-	TGTGCCAGCAGCTTAGTCTCGTACCAAGAGACCCAGTACTTC	CASSLVSYQETQYF
-	TRBV7-3	TRBJ2-3	-	TGTGCCAGCAGCTTAATGGGCAGGGATACGCAGTATTTT	CASSLMGRDTQYF
-	TRBV5-1	TRBJ1-1	-	TGCGCCAGCAGCTACGGGAACACTGAAGCTTTCTTT	CASSYGNTEAFF
-	TRBV7-2	TRBJ2-2	TRBD2	TGTGCCAGCAGCTCTTTGCTAGCGGGGGTTACCGGGGAGCTGTTTTTT	CASSSLLAGVTGELFF
-	TRBV7-2	TRBJ1-3	-	TGTGCCAGCAGCCATCAGGCGACCTCTGGAAACACCATATATTTT	CASSHQATSGNTIYF
-	TRBV7-2	TRBJ1-2	-	TGTGCCAGCAGCTTAGAGAGAAGGGGAGGGCTACTGAACTATGGCTACACCTTC	CASSLERRGGLLNYGYTF
-	TRBV4-1	TRBJ2-1	-	TGCGCCAGCAGCCAAGGTCGAACTAGCCTGTTCAATGAGCAGTTCTTC	CASSQGRTSLFNEQFF
few	TRBV5-4	TRBJ2-1	-	TGTGCCAGCAGCGGCGGGACCCTCCAGGGTGAGCAGTTCTTC	CASSGGTLQGEQFF
-	TRBV2	TRBJ2-2	-	TGTGCCAGCAGTGAACTACAGCCGGGGACCGGGGAGCTGTTTTTT	CASSELQPGTGELFF
-	TRBV18	TRBJ2-2	TRBD1	TGTGCCAGCTCACCACGACAGGGGAAATCCGGGGAGCTGTTTTTT	CASSPRQGKSGELFF
-	TRBV6-5	TRBJ2-7	TRBD2	TGTGCCAGCAGCTTCTCAGGACTAGCGTCCTACGAGCAGTACTTC	CASSFSGLASYEQYF
-	TRBV19	TRBJ1-6	-	TGTGCCAGTAGTATGGTGGGAGGAGGGTTCCGTTCACCCCTCCACTTT	CASSMVGGGFRSPLHF
few	TRBV25-1	TRBJ2-7	TRBD2	TGTGCCAGATTATTGAATCTAGCGGGAGGGCCAAAAATGTACGAGCAGTACTTC	CARLLNLAGGPKMYEQYF
-	TRBV30	TRBJ1-3	TRBD1	TGTGCCTGGAGTCCAATGGGACAGGTCTCTGGAAACACCATATATTTT	CAWSPMGQVSGNTIYF
-	TRBV7-8	TRBJ1-3	-	TGTGCCAGCAGCCCCTACAGCAACTCTGGAAACACCATATATTTT	CASSPYSNSGNTIYF
few	TRBV19	TRBJ1-2	-	TGTGCCAGTATGGGGCTGCGGACAGACAATAACTATGGCTACACCTTC	CASMGLRTDNNYGYTF
-	TRBV11-2	TRBJ2-1	-	TGTGCCAGCAGCTTGACCCCGCTTGGCGGGACGGAGAATGAGCAGTTCTTC	CASSLTPLGGTENEQFF
-	TRBV19	TRBJ1-3	-	TGTGCCAGTAAAATGGGTACGGCGACTTCTGGAAACACCATATATTTT	CASKMGTATSGNTIYF
-	TRBV6-1	TRBJ1-1	-	TGTGCCAGCAGTGAACTTGTGAGGGACACTGAAGCTTTCTTT	CASSELVRDTEAFF
-	TRBV6-1	TRBJ2-7	TRBD1	TGTGCCAGCAGTGGAACGACAGGGATCCTAGACGAGCAGTACTTC	CASSGTTGILDEQYF
-	TRBV5-4	TRBJ1-1	-	TGTGCCAGCAGGTCCTCCGGCAGGTTGAACACTGAAGCTTTCTTT	CASRSSGRLNTEAFF
few	TRBV5-6	TRBJ2-5	-	TGTGCCAGCAGCTGGACTTCTGAGACCCAGTACTTC	CASSWTSETQYF
few	TRBV6-6	TRBJ1-5	-	TGTGCCAGCCGTTACCAGGAAAATCAGCCCCAGCATTTT	CASRYQENQPQHF
-	TRBV7-9	TRBJ1-5	-	TGTGCCAGCAGCGGACAAAATCAGCCCCAGCATTTT	CASSGQNQPQHF
few	TRBV19	TRBJ1-2	-	TGTGCCAGTATCAGACCGGGGACTCCTACTGGGGACTATGGCTACACCTTC	CASIRPGTPTGDYGYTF
few	TRBV10-3	TRBJ1-2	TRBD1	TGTGCCATCAGTGGAGGACAAACCGGACAGGGGGCTAACTATGGCTACACCTTC	CAISGGQTGQGANYGYTF
-	TRBV9	TRBJ1-2	TRBD1	TGTGCCAGCAGCGTCGGGACAGGGACCTCTAACTATGGCTACACCTTC	CASSVGTGTSNYGYTF
-	TRBV2	TRBJ2-7	TRBD1	TGTGCCAGCAGTGTTACCGGGACAGGTCTCTCCGAGCAGTACTTC	CASSVTGTGLSEQYF
-	TRBV27	TRBJ1-1	TRBD1	TGTGCCAGCAGTTTATCAGGGGGCTGGAGCACTGAAGCTTTCTTT	CASSLSGGWSTEAFF
few	TRBV19	TRBJ2-3	TRBD2	TGTGCCAGTACCTACGGGGGGGATACGCAGTATTTT	CASTYGGDTQYF
-	TRBV7-6	TRBJ2-7	TRBD2	TGTGCCAGCAGCTTTAAACTAGCGGGAGTAGCGTCCTACGAGCAGTACTTC	CASSFKLAGVASYEQYF
-	TRBV4-1	TRBJ2-3	TRBD2	TGCGCCAGCAGCCAAGATCTGAGGCGGGGGGGCTTGACAGATACGCAGTATTTT	CASSQDLRRGGLTDTQYF
-	TRBV19	TRBJ2-2	TRBD1	TGTGCCAGTAGGACGTGGGACAGGGAACCCGGGGAGCTGTTTTTT	CASRTWDREPGELFF
-	TRBV15	TRBJ1-4	-	TGTGCCACCAGCAGAGACCCGGGGACTAATGAAAAACTGTTTTTT	CATSRDPGTNEKLFF
-	TRBV5-1	TRBJ2-1	-	TGCGCCAGCAGCCACAGACGAAGCTCCTACAATGAGCAGTTCTTC	CASSHRRSSYNEQFF
-	TRBV7-9	TRBJ1-1	-	TGTGCCAGCAGCCCGTGGACATCGACGAACACTGAAGCTTTCTTC	CASSPWTSTNTEAFF
-	TRBV27	TRBJ1-2	-	TGTGCCAGCGTTACCCCCCGGGTCCCCTATGGCTACACCTTC	CASVTPRVPYGYTF
once	TRBV14	TRBJ1-6	-	TGTGCCAGCAGCCAAGTTGCGGGTTATAATTCACCCCTCCACTTT	CASSQVAGYNSPLHF
-	TRBV5-1	TRBJ2-5	TRBD2	TGCGCCAGCAGCTTGGGGTCTGCGGGAGGAGGAGAGACCCAGTACTTC	CASSLGSAGGGETQYF
-	TRBV9	TRBJ2-5	-	TGTGCCAGCAGCGTCGGGGTAGCGAAAGAGACCCAGTACTTC	CASSVGVAKETQYF